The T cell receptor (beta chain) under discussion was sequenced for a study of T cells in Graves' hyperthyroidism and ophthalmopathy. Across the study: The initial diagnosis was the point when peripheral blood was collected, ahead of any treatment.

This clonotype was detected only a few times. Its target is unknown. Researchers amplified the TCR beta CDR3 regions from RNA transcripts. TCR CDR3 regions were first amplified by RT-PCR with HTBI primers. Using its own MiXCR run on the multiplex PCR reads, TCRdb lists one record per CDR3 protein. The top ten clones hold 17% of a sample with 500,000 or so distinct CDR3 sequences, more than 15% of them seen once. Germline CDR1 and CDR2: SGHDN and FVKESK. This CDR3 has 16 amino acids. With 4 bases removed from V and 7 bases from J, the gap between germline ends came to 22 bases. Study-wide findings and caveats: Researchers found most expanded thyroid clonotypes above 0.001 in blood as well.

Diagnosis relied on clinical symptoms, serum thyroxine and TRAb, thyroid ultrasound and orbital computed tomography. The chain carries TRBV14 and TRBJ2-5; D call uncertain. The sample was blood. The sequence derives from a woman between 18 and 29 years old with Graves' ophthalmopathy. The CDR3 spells CASSPRDSSGPGTQYF. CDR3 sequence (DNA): TGTGCCAGCAGCCCCCGCGACTCTAGTGGCCCAGGGACCCAGTACTTC.